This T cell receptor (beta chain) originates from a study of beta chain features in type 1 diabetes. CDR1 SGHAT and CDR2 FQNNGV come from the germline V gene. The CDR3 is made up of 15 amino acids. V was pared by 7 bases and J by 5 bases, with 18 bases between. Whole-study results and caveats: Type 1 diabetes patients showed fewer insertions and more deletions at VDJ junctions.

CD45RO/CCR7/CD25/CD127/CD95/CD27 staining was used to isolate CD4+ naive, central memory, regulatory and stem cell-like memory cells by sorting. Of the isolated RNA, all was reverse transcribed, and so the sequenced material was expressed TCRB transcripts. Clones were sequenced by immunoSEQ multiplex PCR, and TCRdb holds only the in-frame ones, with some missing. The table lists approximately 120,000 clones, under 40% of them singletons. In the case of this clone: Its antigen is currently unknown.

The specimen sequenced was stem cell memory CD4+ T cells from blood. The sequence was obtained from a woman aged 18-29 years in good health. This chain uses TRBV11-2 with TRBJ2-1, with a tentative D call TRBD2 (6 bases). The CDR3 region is CASTLNHGSHNEQFF. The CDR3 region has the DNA TGTGCCAGCACCCTAAACCACGGGAGCCACAATGAGCAGTTCTTC.